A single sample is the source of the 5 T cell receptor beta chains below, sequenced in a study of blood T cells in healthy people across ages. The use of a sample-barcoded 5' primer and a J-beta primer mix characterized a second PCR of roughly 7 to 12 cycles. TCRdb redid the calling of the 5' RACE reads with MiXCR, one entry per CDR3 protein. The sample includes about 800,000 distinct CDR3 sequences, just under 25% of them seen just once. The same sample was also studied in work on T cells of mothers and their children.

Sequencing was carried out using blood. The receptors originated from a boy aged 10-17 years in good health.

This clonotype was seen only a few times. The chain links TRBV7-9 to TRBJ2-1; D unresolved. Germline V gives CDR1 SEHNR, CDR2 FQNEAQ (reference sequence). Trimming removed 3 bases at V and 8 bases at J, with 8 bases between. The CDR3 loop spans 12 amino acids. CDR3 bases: TGTGCCAGCAGCTTGCCTCCGGATGAGCAGTTCTTC. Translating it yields CASSLPPDEQFF.

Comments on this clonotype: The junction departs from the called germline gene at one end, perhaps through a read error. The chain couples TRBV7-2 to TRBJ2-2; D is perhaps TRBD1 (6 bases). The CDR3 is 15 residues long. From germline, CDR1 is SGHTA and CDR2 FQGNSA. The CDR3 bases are TGTGCCAGCAGCTTAGTACAGGGCCGGGCCGGGGACCTGTTTTTT. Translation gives CASSLVQGRAGDLFF.

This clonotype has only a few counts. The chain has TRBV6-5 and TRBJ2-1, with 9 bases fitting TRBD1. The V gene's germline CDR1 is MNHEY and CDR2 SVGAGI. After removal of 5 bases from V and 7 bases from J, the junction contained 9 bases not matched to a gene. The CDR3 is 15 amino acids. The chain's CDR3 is CASSRGTGKLNEQFF. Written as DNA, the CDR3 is TGTGCCAGCAGTCGCGGGACAGGGAAATTAAATGAGCAGTTCTTC.

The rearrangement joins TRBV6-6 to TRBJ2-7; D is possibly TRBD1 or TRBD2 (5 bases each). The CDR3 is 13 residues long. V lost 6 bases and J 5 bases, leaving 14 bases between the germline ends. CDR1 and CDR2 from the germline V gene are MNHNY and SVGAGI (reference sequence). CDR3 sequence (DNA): TGTGCCAGCAGCCGGGACGGGGACCACGAGCAGTACTTC. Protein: CASSRDGDHEQYF.

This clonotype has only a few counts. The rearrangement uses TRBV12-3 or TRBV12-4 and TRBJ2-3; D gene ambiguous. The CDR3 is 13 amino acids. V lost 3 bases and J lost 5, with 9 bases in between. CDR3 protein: CASSFPLGDTQYF. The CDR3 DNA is TGTGCCAGCAGTTTCCCTCTAGGAGATACGCAGTATTTT.